This paragraph covers one T cell receptor (beta chain) sequence. CDR3 length equals 18 residues. Germline V gene sequence: CDR1 SGHRS, CDR2 YFSETQ. J gave up 0 bases and V 2 bases, and 10 bases lay outside the gene matches. Original processing methods: Amplifying reference gene primers gave estimates of nucleated cell counts. Clones were read by immunoSEQ multiplex PCR, and TCRdb kept only the in-frame ones, dropping some. That table furnishes V, J and clone size, whereas the DNA furnished D and trimming. The profile shows some 130,000 clones, about 83% of them singletons. This specimen comes from a study of blood T cell repertoires in COVID-19. Study-wide background: Whether acute or convalescent, the COVID-19 samples came from the United States, Italy and Spain.

The TCR sequence derives from a human donor in a cohort sampled during active COVID-19. This rearrangement joins TRBV5-1 to TRBJ1-3; 8 bases map to TRBD1. The specimen was peripheral blood. The CDR3, as DNA: TGCGCCAGCAGCTTCTTTCAGGGGGCGGGAAACTCTGGAAACACCATATATTTT. Its protein product is CASSFFQGAGNSGNTIYF.